These 9 T cell receptor beta chains originate from one sample sequenced in a study of T-cell reconstitution after alpha-beta-depleted transplantation in children. Using unique molecular identifiers, the investigators prepared the TCRbeta library. TCRdb processed the PCR reads anew with MiXCR; each CDR3 protein has one entry. Of approximately 630,000 distinct CDR3 sequences listed, 10% to 15% are singletons. Sample: PBMCs, taken before TCRalphabeta/CD19-depleted stem cell transplant. The source of these receptors is a girl aged 2 to 10 with congenital amegakaryocytic thrombocytopenia, due to receive a stem cell transplant.

This clonotype was observed at least ten times. This rearrangement joins TRBV20-1 to TRBJ2-5; D gene uncertain. The CDR3 has 11 amino acids. CDR1 and CDR2 from the germline V gene are DFQATT and SNEGSKA (reference sequence). V was pared by 3 bases and J by 4 bases, with 6 bases between. CDR3 sequence (DNA): TGCAGTGCTAGGGCGGTAGAGACCCAGTACTTC. Its translation: CSARAVETQYF.

The sample holds many counts of this clonotype. The chain couples TRBV11-2 to TRBJ2-3; D is unresolved. Trimming cost V 0 bases and J 0 bases, with 7 bases left between them. Germline V gene data show CDR1 as SGHAT and CDR2 as FQNNGV. This CDR3 comprises 15 residues. The CDR3, as DNA: TGTGCCAGCAGCTTAGAGTTGACTAGCACAGATACGCAGTATTTT. The encoded protein is CASSLELTSTDTQYF.

The rearrangement joins TRBV6-5 to TRBJ2-4, with 10 positions matching TRBD2. The CDR3 is 16 amino acids. CDR1 MNHEY and CDR2 SVGAGI come from the germline V gene. V trimming: 2 bases; J trimming: 6 bases; junction bases outside the gene matches: 7. The CDR3 coding sequence is TGTGCCAGCAGTTACGTAGCGGGAGGACCTTCAAACATTCAGTACTTC. Encoded protein: CASSYVAGGPSNIQYF.

This clonotype was observed many times. V gene TRBV27 combines with J gene TRBJ2-7, with D possibly matching TRBD1 (6 bases). The V end was cut by 5 bases, the J end by 2 bases, with 13 bases between. The CDR3 spans 14 residues. Germline CDR1 MNHEY, CDR2 SMNVEV (reference sequence). This chain's CDR3 is CASSITGLAYEQYF. The CDR3 DNA follows: TGTGCCAGCAGTATAACAGGGTTGGCCTACGAGCAGTACTTC.

The chain carries TRBV11-2 and TRBJ2-7; 8 bases are a match to TRBD2. This CDR3 contains 15 residues. The V segment lost 5 bases and the J segment 4 bases; nucleotides outside the gene matches: 10. Germline values: CDR1 SGHAT, CDR2 FQNNGV. This chain's CDR3 is CASSQTGGVGYEQYF. The DNA of the CDR3 is TGTGCCAGCAGCCAGACGGGAGGGGTCGGGTACGAGCAGTACTTC.

The chain uses TRBV6-5 and TRBJ2-3, with 15 positions matching TRBD2. Germline values: CDR1 MNHEY, CDR2 SVGAGI. This CDR3 comprises 17 residues. V shed 6 bases, J shed 4 bases, and the junction held 8 bases outside the gene matches. CDR3 DNA sequence: TGTGCCAGCAGCTACGGCGGACTAGCGGGAGGGGCAGATACGCAGTATTTT. The encoded protein is CASSYGGLAGGADTQYF.

This sequence joins TRBV6-5 and TRBJ2-7; D not resolved. The germline V gene encodes CDR1 MNHEY and CDR2 SVGAGI. V lost 4 bases, J lost 3 bases, and 16 bases lay in between. There are 15 residues in the CDR3. CDR3 nucleotide sequence: TGTGCCAGCAGTTTAGACGAAGGTTCGGGCTACGAGCAGTACTTC. Its translation: CASSLDEGSGYEQYF.

For the CDR3, the DNA is TGCGCCAGCAGCACCCCGATGGGGGGGGATACGCAGTATTTT. Translation gives CASSTPMGGDTQYF. J is TRBJ2-3 and V is TRBV5-1; TRBD2 agrees at 7 bases. Germline-derived CDR1 and CDR2 are SGHRS and YFSETQ. V lost 4 bases and J lost 6; bases outside the gene matches: 8. The CDR3 is made up of 14 amino acids.

There are many counts of this clonotype. The rearrangement links TRBV20-1 to TRBJ1-1; D gene uncertain. V was pared by 0 bases and J by 3 bases, with 11 bases between. CDR3 length equals 14 residues. Germline assignment: CDR1 DFQATT and CDR2 SNEGSKA (reference sequence). As DNA, the CDR3 is TGCAGTGCTAGAGATTTCGGGAGGGACACTGAAGCTTTCTTT. This sequence encodes CSARDFGRDTEAFF.